Listed below are T cell receptor beta chains from one sample, sequenced in a study of blood T cell repertoires in COVID-19. The repertoire was sequenced with immunoSEQ multiplex PCR; TCRdb's copy has only in-frame clones and lacks some. The table includes approximately 190,000 clones, around 80% detected once. The sequencing input was peripheral blood. The receptor set was obtained from a human donor in a cohort sampled during active COVID-19. The CDR3 runs from the conserved cysteine through the conserved F or W. A D gene is named only where the DNA matches it firmly. Clone size is stated in some rows and not others, as once, few, many or a class when expanded.

>-|TRBV2|-|TRBJ2-3
TGTGCCAGCGAGAGACAGGGCACAGATACGCAGTATTTT
CASERQGTDTQYF
>-|TRBV6-1|-|TRBJ1-4
TGTGCCAGCAGTGAACGACAGTTGACCTATAATGAAAAACTGTTTTTT
CASSERQLTYNEKLFF
>TRBD1|TRBV25-1|-|TRBJ2-6
TGTGCCAGCAGTGATGGATCGGGACAGAACTCTGGGGCCAACGTCCTGACTTTC
CASSDGSGQNSGANVLTF
>-|TRBV11-3|-|TRBJ2-3
TGTGCCAGCAGCCTACGAGTCGGTACTAGCACAGATACGCAGTATTTT
CASSLRVGTSTDTQYF
>TRBD1|TRBV9|once|TRBJ1-2
TGTGCCAGCAGCTCGGGACAGGGCTATGGCTACACCTTC
CASSSGQGYGYTF
>-|TRBV27|few|TRBJ1-6
TGTGCCAGTAGTAAAAGGGGTTCTCATTCACCCCTCCACTTT
CASSKRGSHSPLHF
>-|TRBV28|-|TRBJ1-3
TGTGCCAGCACGGTCGCGGACACCATATATTTT
CASTVADTIYF
>-|TRBV20-1|-|TRBJ2-7
TGCAGTGCTTACGGGAGCTACGAGCAGTACTTC
CSAYGSYEQYF
>-|TRBV5-8|-|TRBJ1-5
TGTGCCAGCAGCTTTCGAGCCGGGGGGAATCAGCCCCAGCATTTT
CASSFRAGGNQPQHF
>TRBD1|TRBV27|-|TRBJ1-1
TGTGCCAGCATGCTAATAATGACAGGGGGCATGACTGAAGCTTTCTTT
CASMLIMTGGMTEAFF